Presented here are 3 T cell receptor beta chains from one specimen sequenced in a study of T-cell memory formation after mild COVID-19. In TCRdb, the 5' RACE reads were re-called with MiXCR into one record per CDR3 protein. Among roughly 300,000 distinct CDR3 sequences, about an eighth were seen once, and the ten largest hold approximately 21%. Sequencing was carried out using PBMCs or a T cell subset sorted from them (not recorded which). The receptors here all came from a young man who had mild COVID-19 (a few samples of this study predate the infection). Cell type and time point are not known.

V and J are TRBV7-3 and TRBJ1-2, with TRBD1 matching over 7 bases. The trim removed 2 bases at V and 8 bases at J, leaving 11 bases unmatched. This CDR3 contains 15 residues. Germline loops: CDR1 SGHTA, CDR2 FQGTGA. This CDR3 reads CASSLGSHRGGGYTF. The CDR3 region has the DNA TGTGCCAGCAGCTTAGGTTCTCACAGGGGCGGCGGCTACACCTTC.

The CDR3 bases are TGTGCCAGCAGCTTCTCAGCGGAAGAGACCCAGTACTTC. Translating gives CASSFSAEETQYF. The V gene is TRBV5-6, the J gene TRBJ2-5; the D gene is possibly TRBD2 (5 bases). This CDR3 is 13 amino acids long. Looked up from germline, CDR1 is SGHDT and CDR2 is YYEEEE. Trimming removed 2 bases at V and 3 bases at J, with 8 bases between.

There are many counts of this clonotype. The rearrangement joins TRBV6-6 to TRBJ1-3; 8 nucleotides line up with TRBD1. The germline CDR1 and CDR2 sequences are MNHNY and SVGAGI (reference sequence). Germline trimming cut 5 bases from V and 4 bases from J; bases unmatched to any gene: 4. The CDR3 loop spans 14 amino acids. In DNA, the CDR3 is TGTGCCAGCAGTCAGGGGGCGGAAGGAAACACCATATATTTT. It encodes CASSQGAEGNTIYF.